The 9 T cell receptor beta chains below were found in one sample sequenced in a study of blood T cell repertoires in COVID-19 (TCRdb year 2020). The receptor library was made with the immunoSEQ multiplex PCR assay. TCRdb's version of the immuneACCESS table is confined to in-frame rearrangements and falls short of the full clone set. An unresolved V gene accounts for under half of the shortfall where checked; the remainder is of unknown origin. This sample comprises about 190,000 clones, roughly 78% of them detected only once. Jointly, the top ten make up 2.8% of the sample. The material sequenced was peripheral blood. These receptors came from a woman aged 80 or over with active or convalescent COVID-19.

This sequence joins TRBV19 and TRBJ1-6, with D hard to call. This CDR3 has 16 residues. Trimming took 3 bases from V and 8 from J, leaving 17 bases between them. CDR1 is LNHDA and CDR2 is SQIVND in the germline V gene (reference sequence). The CDR3 bases are TGTGCCAGTAGTATGGCAGGCGCCCTCAAGGATTCACCCCTCCACTTT. Amino acid sequence: CASSMAGALKDSPLHF.

This clone turned up a few times. The rearrangement uses TRBV23-1 and TRBJ1-1; D is unresolved. TRBV23-1 is placed among ORFs of uncertain function. The length of the CDR3 is 11 residues. V was clipped by 6 bases and J by 5 bases, with 7 bases between them. The CDR3 loop reads CASRLRTEAFF. As DNA, the CDR3 is TGCGCCAGCAGGTTGAGGACTGAAGCTTTCTTT.

Here the CDR3 DNA reads TGTGCCAGCAGAGGTGAAGAGGGCTATGGCTACACCTTC. Translating gives CASRGEEGYGYTF. This chain connects TRBV2 to TRBJ1-2; D unresolved. Deletions cut 6 bases from V and 4 bases from J, with 12 bases between. This CDR3 region has 13 residues. Per the germline V gene, CDR1 is SNHLY and CDR2 is FYNNEI.

This clone was observed a few times. This sequence joins TRBV28 and TRBJ1-6; 12 positions match TRBD1. Trimming removed 6 bases from V and 8 bases from J; junction bases left unmatched: 2. Germline V gene data show CDR1 as MDHEN and CDR2 as SYDVKM. CDR3 size: 14 residues. CDR3 sequence: CASRGQGADSPLHF. The CDR3 bases are TGTGCCAGCAGGGGACAGGGGGCTGATTCACCCCTCCACTTT.

The chain couples TRBV6-5 to TRBJ2-7, with no clear D. CDR1 and CDR2 from the germline V gene are MNHEY and SVGAGI. CDR3 length: 12 residues. The V end lost 7 bases, the J end lost 2 bases, and 9 bases lay between the germline ends. In DNA form, the CDR3 reads TGTGCCAGCACCTTTAGAGCCTACGAGCAGTACTTC. This encodes CASTFRAYEQYF.

This rearrangement joins TRBV3-1 (or the pseudogene TRBV3-2) to TRBJ2-1; 7 nucleotides agree with TRBD2. This CDR3 has 17 amino acids. With 0 bases clipped from V and 3 bases from J, the junction kept 8 bases outside the gene matches. The germline V gene encodes CDR1 LGHDT and CDR2 YNNKEL (reference sequence). DNA for the CDR3: TGTGCCAGCAGCCAAGAGGGAGGGATTAGGGTCTACAATGAGCAGTTCTTC. It translates to CASSQEGGIRVYNEQFF.

In this sample, this clone turned up once. The chain combines TRBV7-9 with TRBJ2-6; no definite D call. V lost 3 bases and J lost 3, with 3 bases in between. Per germline, CDR1 SEHNR and CDR2 FQNEAQ (reference sequence). This CDR3 has 13 residues. CDR3 coding DNA: TGTGCCAGCAGCTTGTATGGGGCCAACGTCCTGACTTTC. Its translation: CASSLYGANVLTF.

This rearrangement joins TRBV28 to TRBJ1-1; D call uncertain. Germline V gene lookup returns CDR1 MDHEN and CDR2 SYDVKM. Trimming took 7 bases from V and 0 from J, leaving 9 bases between them. The CDR3 covers 13 residues. The CDR3 region has the DNA TGTGCCAGCACCCATAGTCTGAACACTGAAGCTTTCTTT. Translation: CASTHSLNTEAFF. Combining the CDR3 with reference TRBV28 and TRBJ1-1 gives the whole variable domain DVKVTQSSRYLVKRTGEKVFLECVQDMDHENMFWYRQDPGLGLRLIYFSYDVKMKEKGDIPEGYSVSREKKERFSLILESASTNQTSMYLCASTHSLNTEAFFGQGTRLTVV.

This chain joins TRBV5-4 and TRBJ1-1; perhaps TRBD1 as D (5 bases). The germline gives CDR1 SGHNT, CDR2 YYREEE (reference sequence). This CDR3 region has 14 residues. V was shortened by 0 bases and J by 4 bases, with 10 bases between the two germline ends. The CDR3 nucleotides are TGTGCCAGCAGCTTGGCCGGCGGGGCCACTGAAGCTTTCTTT. Protein sequence: CASSLAGGATEAFF. Filled out from reference TRBV5-4 and TRBJ1-1, the complete variable domain reads ETGVTQSPTHLIKTRGQQVTLRCSSQSGHNTVSWYQQALGQGPQFIFQYYREEENGRGNFPPRFSGLQFPNYSSELNVNALELDDSALYLCASSLAGGATEAFFGQGTRLTVV.